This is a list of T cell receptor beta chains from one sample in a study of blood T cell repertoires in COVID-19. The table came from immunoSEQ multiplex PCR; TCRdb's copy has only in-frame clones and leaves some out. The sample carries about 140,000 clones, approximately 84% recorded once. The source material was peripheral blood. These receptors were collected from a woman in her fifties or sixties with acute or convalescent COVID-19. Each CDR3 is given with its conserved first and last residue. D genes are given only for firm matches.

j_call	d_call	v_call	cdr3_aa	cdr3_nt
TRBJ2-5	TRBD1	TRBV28	CASTRTGEVETQYF	TGTGCCAGCACCAGGACAGGGGAAGTGGAGACCCAGTACTTC
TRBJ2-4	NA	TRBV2	CASSEENSRAKNIQYF	TGTGCCAGCAGTGAAGAGAACAGTAGGGCCAAAAACATTCAGTACTTC
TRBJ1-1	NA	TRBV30	CAWTGRGRFNTEAFF	TGTGCCTGGACGGGCAGGGGAAGGTTCAACACTGAAGCTTTCTTT
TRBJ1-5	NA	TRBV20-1	CSASRQRENQPQHF	TGCAGTGCTAGTCGCCAGCGAGAGAATCAGCCCCAGCATTTT
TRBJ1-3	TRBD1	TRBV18	CASSPGQGPGNTIYF	TGTGCCAGCTCACCTGGACAGGGCCCTGGAAACACCATATATTTT
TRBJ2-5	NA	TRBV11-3	CASSPREGAETQYF	TGTGCCAGCAGCCCCCGTGAGGGTGCTGAGACCCAGTACTTC
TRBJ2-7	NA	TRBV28	CASSFGDTNEQYF	TGTGCCAGCAGTTTCGGGGACACCAACGAGCAGTACTTC
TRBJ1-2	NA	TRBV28	CASSLYRGNYGYTF	TGTGCCAGCAGTTTATATCGGGGTAACTATGGCTACACCTTC
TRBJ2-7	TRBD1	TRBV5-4	CASSPQGATYEQYF	TGTGCCAGCAGCCCTCAGGGGGCCACTTACGAGCAGTACTTC
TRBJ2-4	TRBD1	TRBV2	CASTRQGIIQYF	TGTGCCAGCACGAGACAGGGTATTATTCAGTACTTC
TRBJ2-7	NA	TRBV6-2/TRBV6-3	CASSQGWGTRSYEQYF	TGTGCCAGCAGCCAAGGTTGGGGGACTCGATCCTACGAGCAGTACTTC